These T cell receptor beta chains were read from a single sample in a study of vaccination effects on CD4 cells after COVID-19. Sequencing used immunoSEQ multiplex PCR; TCRdb keeps in-frame clones, though not all of them. This table has 65,000 to 90,000 clones, 65% to 85% appearing once. These receptors have no known antigen. Here the sequenced sample was CD4+ T cells from PBMCs cultured with HCoV-NL63 spike peptides, taken before COVID-19 vaccination. These receptors were taken from a human donor who received a COVID-19 vaccine. Each CDR3 is given with its conserved first and last residue. Fields, in order: V gene, D gene, CDR3 protein. A D gene is named only where the DNA matches it firmly.

>TRBV5-4|TRBD1
CASSKRQGETQYF
>TRBV3-1/TRBV3-2|-
CASSPTGTHTEAFF
>TRBV24-1|-
CATSDTGRVETQYF
>TRBV6-5|-
CASFPDYRNTIYF
>TRBV10-2|-
CASRTGNGYTF
>TRBV6-1|TRBD1
CASRETGGASYGYTF
>TRBV29-1|-
CSVRRGHEQFF
>TRBV4-2|-
CASSQDGGSEKLFF
>TRBV10-3|TRBD2
CAIRSSGGQETQYF
>TRBV5-5|-
CASSLFTTLQGGEQPQHF
>TRBV7-9|TRBD1
CASSFTGGVETQYF
>TRBV7-3|-
CASSFVGGARRDEQFF
>TRBV6-6|TRBD1
CASSKKTGNNSPLHF
>TRBV5-1|-
CASSLGAITTDTQYF
>TRBV5-8|-
CASSFFGGGYGYTF
>TRBV6-4|-
CASSRDYQETQYF
>TRBV7-8|TRBD1
CASSFSFGQGAISNQPQHF
>TRBV2|TRBD1
CASRDRQVHGYTF
>TRBV30|-
CAWDAGPSTHLYYGYTF
>TRBV5-8|-
CASSLGEREGDGYTF
>TRBV19|-
CASSIADNEQFF
>TRBV18|-
CASSPQGRDQPQHF
>TRBV9|-
CASSVVVGEQFF
>TRBV10-1|TRBD2
CASSSGTIPDTQYF
>TRBV3-1/TRBV3-2|TRBD1
CASSQAGGTTEAFF
>TRBV7-9|-
CASSEQLPDSETQYF
>TRBV9|-
CASSVVQMPTTDGYTF
>TRBV7-2|-
CASSYTGLQPQHF
>TRBV5-4|TRBD1
CASSKGTGANQPQHF
>TRBV9|-
CASSVGQVGTNEQFF
>TRBV2|-
CASSMTVWGSPLHF
>TRBV18|TRBD2
CASSPNPPVVSGGPTGELFF
>TRBV19|TRBD1
CASTTSGQGVNTEAFF
>TRBV7-3|TRBD2
CASSLTYGGAADTQYF
>TRBV2|TRBD1
CASSERDRGNSPLHF
>TRBV6-2/TRBV6-3|-
CASSYGPAAEAFF
>TRBV6-5|-
CASSYSGQGETQYF
>TRBV6-5|-
CASSYPGQKDTQYF
>TRBV29-1|-
CSVIDPFGSYNEQFF
>TRBV6-6|TRBD1
CASSSRTGSYQPQHF
>TRBV2|TRBD1
CASSRDRVGGTEAFF
>TRBV7-6|TRBD1
CASSATGLSSGNTIYF
>TRBV2|-
CASTSLGNSGNTIYF